This T cell receptor (beta chain) comes out of a study of blood T cell repertoires in COVID-19. Germline V gene data show CDR1 as LNHNV and CDR2 as YYDKDF (reference sequence). The CDR3 extends over 14 amino acids. V gave up 1 base and J gave up 7 bases, with 13 bases separating them. As originally analysed: Reference gene primer amplification gave nucleated cell count estimates. Sequencing was performed with immunoSEQ multiplex PCR; in TCRdb, only in-frame clones are kept and a portion is missing. That table is the source of V, J and clone size, and D and trimming were worked out from the DNA. Here the sample spans 30,000 to 40,000 clones, 80% being singletons.

The sequence came from a man older than 75 with active or convalescent COVID-19. Specimen: peripheral blood. The gene calls are TRBV15 and TRBJ1-2; no firm D call. The CDR3 region is CATSRAEVAGGYTF. The CDR3 DNA is TGTGCCACCAGCAGAGCAGAGGTCGCGGGTGGCTACACCTTC.